The source of this T cell receptor beta chain is a study of shared clonotypes between healthy human individuals. Study information: The composition of the donors was a couple of women and three men aged 18 to 49.

V lost 4 bases and J lost 0; bases outside the gene matches: 3. This CDR3 spans 15 amino acids. Germline CDR1 is ENHRY and CDR2 is SYGVKD. Remarks on this clone: Its specificity is not known.

General study results and limits: The donor pool, a small one, limited the genetic and exposure-history diversity represented. A handful of donors held about 5.1% of naive CD4 clonotypes in common.

Genomic DNA of every subset was divided equally among multiple immunoSEQ plates. Repertoires were generated with immunoSEQ multiplex PCR, while TCRdb's copy carries only in-frame clones and drops some. The sample records some 2,000,000 clones, about 94% being singletons. V and J are TRBV10-3 and TRBJ2-5; TRBD2 matches 9 bases. The sequence derives from a man younger than 35 in good health. Sequencing was done on a sample of naive CD4+ T cells sorted from blood. Subset denoted: CD45RA+ positively selected. CDR3 nucleotides: TGTGCCATCAGTGCTAGCGGGGCTAACCAAGAGACCCAGTACTTC. Its translation is CAISASGANQETQYF.